This record concerns one T cell receptor beta chain sequence. PCR used 60 Vbeta primers and 13 Jbeta primers. Data came from immunoSEQ multiplex PCR; TCRdb stores just in-frame clones and leaves some out. This sample's clone table lists about 79,000 clones. The sample belongs to a study of cytomegalovirus exposure and HLA in healthy donors. The sample comprised PBMCs. The clonotype originates from a man under 40 in good health and CMV-seronegative.

Written as DNA, the CDR3 is TGTGCCAGCCGGGAGGGGCACACTGAAGCTTTCTTT. This gives the protein CASREGHTEAFF. The genes are TRBV28 and TRBJ1-1; maybe TRBD1 (5 bases). CDR1 and CDR2 from the germline V gene are MDHEN and SYDVKM. The CDR3 length is 12 residues. Trimming removed 8 bases at V and 3 bases at J, with 10 bases between.